This section outlines one T cell receptor beta chain sequence together with its context. In the study's own analysis: Using reference gene primer amplification, nucleated cell counts were estimated. Libraries were prepared by immunoSEQ multiplex PCR; TCRdb keeps only in-frame clonotypes and omits some of them. V and J calls and clone size are as listed in that table; D and trimming were resolved from the DNA. Of about 230,000 clones detected, roughly 80% appear once; the ten largest clones hold 7.9%. Germline CDR1 reads MNHNY; CDR2 reads SVGAGI (reference sequence). The CDR3 runs 16 residues. Trimming took 6 bases from V and 0 from J, leaving 17 bases between them. The data were taken from a study of blood T cell repertoires in COVID-19. Across the study: Samples came from the United States, Italy and Spain, spanning acute and convalescent COVID-19. T cells, B-cell-depleted T cells, or PBMCs supplied cDNA or gDNA.

V usage is TRBV6-6 and J usage is TRBJ1-1; D remains unclear. Sequencing used peripheral blood. The receptor comes from a woman aged 80 or over with acute or convalescent COVID-19. The CDR3 protein is CASSLGPGIMNTEAFF. CDR3 in DNA: TGTGCCAGCAGCCTCGGGCCGGGAATAATGAACACTGAAGCTTTCTTT.